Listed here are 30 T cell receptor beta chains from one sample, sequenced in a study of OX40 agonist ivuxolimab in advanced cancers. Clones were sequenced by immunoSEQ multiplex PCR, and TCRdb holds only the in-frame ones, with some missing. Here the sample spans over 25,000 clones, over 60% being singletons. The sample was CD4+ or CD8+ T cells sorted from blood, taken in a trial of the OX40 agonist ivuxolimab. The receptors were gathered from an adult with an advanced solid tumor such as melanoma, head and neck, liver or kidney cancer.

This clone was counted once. The CDR3 here is CASSVNAGTGYNQPQHF. The CDR3 bases are TGTGCCAGTAGCGTCAACGCCGGGACAGGGTACAATCAGCCCCAGCATTTT. The chain links TRBV19 to TRBJ1-5; TRBD1 agrees at 9 bases. Germline V gene lookup returns CDR1 LNHDA and CDR2 SQIVND (reference sequence). The ends lost 6 bases at V and 3 bases at J; junction bases unmatched: 12. The CDR3 is made up of 17 amino acids. The full variable domain, its missing parts supplied by reference TRBV19 and TRBJ1-5, is DGGITQSPKYLFRKEGQNVTLSCEQNLNHDAMYWYRQDPGQGLRLIYYSQIVNDFQKGDIAEGYSVSREKKESFPLTVTSAQKNPTAFYLCASSVNAGTGYNQPQHFGDGTRLSIL.

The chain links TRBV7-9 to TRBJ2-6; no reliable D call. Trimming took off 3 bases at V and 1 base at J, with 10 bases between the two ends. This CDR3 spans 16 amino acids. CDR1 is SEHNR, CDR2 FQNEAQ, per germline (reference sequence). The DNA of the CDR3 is TGTGCCAGCAGCTTGTCGGCAGTTTCTGGGGCCAACGTCCTGACTTTC. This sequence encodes CASSLSAVSGANVLTF.

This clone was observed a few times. The CDR3 DNA follows: TGTGCCAGCAGCTGGGTGGCGGGGGTGAACACTGAAGCTTTCTTT. Encoded protein: CASSWVAGVNTEAFF. The rearrangement links TRBV5-6 to TRBJ1-1; possible D gene TRBD1, 5 bases. V dropped 3 bases and J dropped 0 bases, with 12 bases sitting between them. Germline V gene sequence: CDR1 SGHDT, CDR2 YYEEEE. This CDR3 has 15 residues.

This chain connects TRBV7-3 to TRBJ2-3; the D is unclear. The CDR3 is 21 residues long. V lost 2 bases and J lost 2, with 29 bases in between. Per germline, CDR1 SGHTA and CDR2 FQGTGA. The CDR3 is CASSLYGVEDPMQRNTDTQYF. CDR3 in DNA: TGTGCCAGCAGCTTATATGGCGTCGAGGACCCAATGCAACGAAACACAGATACGCAGTATTTT.

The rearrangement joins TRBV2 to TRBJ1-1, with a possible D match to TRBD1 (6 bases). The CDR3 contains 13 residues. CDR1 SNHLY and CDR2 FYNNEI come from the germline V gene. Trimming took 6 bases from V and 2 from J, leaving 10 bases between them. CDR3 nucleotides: TGTGCCAGCAGGAGACAGGATAACACTGAAGCTTTCTTT. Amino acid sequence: CASRRQDNTEAFF.

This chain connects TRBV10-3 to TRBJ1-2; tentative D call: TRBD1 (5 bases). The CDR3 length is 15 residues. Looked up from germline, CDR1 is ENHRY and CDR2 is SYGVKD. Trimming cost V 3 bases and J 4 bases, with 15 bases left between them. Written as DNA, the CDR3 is TGTGCCATCAGTGACACAGGAGCAACTACCTATGGCTACACCTTC. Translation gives CAISDTGATTYGYTF.

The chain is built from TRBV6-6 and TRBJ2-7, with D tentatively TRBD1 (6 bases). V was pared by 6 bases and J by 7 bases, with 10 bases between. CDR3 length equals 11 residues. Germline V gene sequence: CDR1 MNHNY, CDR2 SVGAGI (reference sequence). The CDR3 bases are TGTGCCAGCAGGAGACAGGCGGAGCAGTACTTC. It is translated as CASRRQAEQYF.

This CDR3 is CASSLGGGSPLHF. Here the CDR3 DNA reads TGTGCCAGCTCTCTCGGGGGGGGTTCACCCCTCCACTTT. V gene TRBV18 combines with J gene TRBJ1-6, with TRBD1 as a possible D gene (5 bases). This CDR3 has 13 residues. The V end was cut by 6 bases, the J end by 9 bases, with 12 bases between. Germline CDR1 reads KGHSH; CDR2 reads LQKENI.

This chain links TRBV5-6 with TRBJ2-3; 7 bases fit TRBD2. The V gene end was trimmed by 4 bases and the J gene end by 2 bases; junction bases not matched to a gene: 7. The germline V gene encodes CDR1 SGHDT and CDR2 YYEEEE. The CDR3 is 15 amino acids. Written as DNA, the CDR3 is TGTGCCAGCAGCGGCCGGGACTACTACACAGATACGCAGTATTTT. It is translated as CASSGRDYYTDTQYF.

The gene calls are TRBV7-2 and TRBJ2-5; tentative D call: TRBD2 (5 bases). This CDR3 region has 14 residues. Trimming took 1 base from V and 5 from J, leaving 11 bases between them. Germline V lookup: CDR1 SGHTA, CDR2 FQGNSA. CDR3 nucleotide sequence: TGTGCCAGCAGCTTAGACGGTCGGGGTGAGACCCAGTACTTC. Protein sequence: CASSLDGRGETQYF.

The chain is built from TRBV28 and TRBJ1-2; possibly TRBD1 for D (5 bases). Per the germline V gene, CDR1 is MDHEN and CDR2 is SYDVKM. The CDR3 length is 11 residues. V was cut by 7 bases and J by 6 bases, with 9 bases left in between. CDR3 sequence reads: CASTSRDGYTF. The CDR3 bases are TGTGCCAGCACCAGCAGGGATGGCTACACCTTC.

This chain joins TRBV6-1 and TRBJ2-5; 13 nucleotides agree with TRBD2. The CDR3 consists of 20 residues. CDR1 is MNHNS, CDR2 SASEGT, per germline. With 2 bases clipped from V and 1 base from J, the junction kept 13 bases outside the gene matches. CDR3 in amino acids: CASSELVDTGLAGTQETQYF. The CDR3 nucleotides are TGTGCCAGCAGTGAACTAGTGGACACGGGACTAGCGGGGACCCAAGAGACCCAGTACTTC.

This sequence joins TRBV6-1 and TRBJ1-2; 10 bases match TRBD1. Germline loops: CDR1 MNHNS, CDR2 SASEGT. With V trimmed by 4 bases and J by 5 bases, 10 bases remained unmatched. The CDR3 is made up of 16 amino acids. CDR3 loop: CASSGVGTGDWYGYTF. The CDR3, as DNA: TGTGCCAGCAGTGGTGTCGGGACAGGGGACTGGTATGGCTACACCTTC.

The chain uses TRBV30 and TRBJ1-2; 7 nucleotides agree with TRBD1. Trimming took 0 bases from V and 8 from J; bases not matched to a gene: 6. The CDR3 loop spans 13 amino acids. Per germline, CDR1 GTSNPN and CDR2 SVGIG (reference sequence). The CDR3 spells CAWSVRQGHGYTF. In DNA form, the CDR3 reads TGTGCCTGGAGTGTACGACAGGGACACGGCTACACCTTC.

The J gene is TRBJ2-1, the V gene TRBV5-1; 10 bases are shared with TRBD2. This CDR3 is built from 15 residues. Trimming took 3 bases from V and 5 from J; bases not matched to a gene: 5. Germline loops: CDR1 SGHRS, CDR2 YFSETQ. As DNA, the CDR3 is TGCGCCAGCAGCTCAACTAGCGGGGACGACAATGAGCAGTTCTTC. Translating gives CASSSTSGDDNEQFF.

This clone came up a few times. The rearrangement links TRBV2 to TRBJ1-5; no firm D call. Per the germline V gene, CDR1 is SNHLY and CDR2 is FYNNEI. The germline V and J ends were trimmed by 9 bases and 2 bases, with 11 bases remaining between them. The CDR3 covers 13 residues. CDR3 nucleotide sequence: TGTGCCAGTAGGAGGATGGGCAATCAGCCCCAGCATTTT. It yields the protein CASRRMGNQPQHF.

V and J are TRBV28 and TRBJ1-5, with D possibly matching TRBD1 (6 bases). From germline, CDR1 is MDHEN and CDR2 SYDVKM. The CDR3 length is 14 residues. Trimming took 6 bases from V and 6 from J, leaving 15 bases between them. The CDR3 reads CASRPGQNFQPQHF. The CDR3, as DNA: TGTGCCAGCAGACCTGGACAGAACTTTCAGCCCCAGCATTTT.

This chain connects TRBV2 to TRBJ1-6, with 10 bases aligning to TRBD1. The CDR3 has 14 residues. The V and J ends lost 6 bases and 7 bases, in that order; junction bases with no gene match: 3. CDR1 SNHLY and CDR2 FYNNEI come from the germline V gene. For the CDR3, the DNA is TGTGCCAGCAGACCGGGACAGGGGAATTCACCCCTCCACTTT. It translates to CASRPGQGNSPLHF.

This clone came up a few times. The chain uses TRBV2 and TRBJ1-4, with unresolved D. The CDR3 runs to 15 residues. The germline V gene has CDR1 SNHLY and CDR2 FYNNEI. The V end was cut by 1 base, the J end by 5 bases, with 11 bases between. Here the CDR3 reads CASSEGGGSNEKLFF. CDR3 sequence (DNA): TGTGCCAGCAGTGAAGGGGGAGGGAGCAATGAAAAACTGTTTTTT.

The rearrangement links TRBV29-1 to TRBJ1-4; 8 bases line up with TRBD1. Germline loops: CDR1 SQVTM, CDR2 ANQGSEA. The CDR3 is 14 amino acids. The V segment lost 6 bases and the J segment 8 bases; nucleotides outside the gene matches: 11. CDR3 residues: CSVPDRVGGEKLFF. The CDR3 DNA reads TGCAGCGTGCCGGACAGGGTAGGAGGCGAAAAACTGTTTTTT. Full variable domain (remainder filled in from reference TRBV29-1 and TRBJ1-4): SAVISQKPSRDICQRGTSLTIQCQVDSQVTMMFWYRQQPGQSLTLIATANQGSEATYESGFVIDKFPISRPNLTFSTLTVSNMSPEDSSIYLCSVPDRVGGEKLFFGSGTQLSVL.

For the CDR3, the DNA is TGTGCCAGCAGCTTAAGCAGTATTCCGAATAATTCACCCCTCCACTTT. It is translated as CASSLSSIPNNSPLHF. The chain employs TRBV5-5 and TRBJ1-6, with D uncertain. The V and J ends lost 2 bases and 5 bases respectively, with 14 bases between them. CDR1 and CDR2 from the germline V gene are SGHKS and YYEKEE (reference sequence). The CDR3 is made up of 16 amino acids.

CDR3 region: CASSHPGTGDYEQYF. For the CDR3, the DNA is TGCGCCAGCAGCCACCCCGGGACCGGCGACTACGAGCAGTACTTC. V gene TRBV4-1 combines with J gene TRBJ2-7; D possibly uses TRBD1 or TRBD2 (5 bases each). With 3 bases removed from V and 3 bases from J, the gap between germline ends came to 15 bases. CDR3 length equals 15 residues. Looked up from germline, CDR1 is MGHRA and CDR2 is YSYEKL.

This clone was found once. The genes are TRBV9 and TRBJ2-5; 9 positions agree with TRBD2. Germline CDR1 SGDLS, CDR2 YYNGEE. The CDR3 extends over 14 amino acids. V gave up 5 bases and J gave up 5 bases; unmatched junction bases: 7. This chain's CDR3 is CASSPTSGFETQYF. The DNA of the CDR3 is TGTGCCAGCAGTCCGACTAGCGGATTCGAGACCCAGTACTTC.

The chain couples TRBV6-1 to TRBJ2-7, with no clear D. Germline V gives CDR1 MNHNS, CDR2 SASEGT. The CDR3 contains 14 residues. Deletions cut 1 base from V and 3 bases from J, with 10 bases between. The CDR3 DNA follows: TGTGCCAGCAGTGAAGGTGGGGTTAGCTACGAGCAGTACTTC. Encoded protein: CASSEGGVSYEQYF.

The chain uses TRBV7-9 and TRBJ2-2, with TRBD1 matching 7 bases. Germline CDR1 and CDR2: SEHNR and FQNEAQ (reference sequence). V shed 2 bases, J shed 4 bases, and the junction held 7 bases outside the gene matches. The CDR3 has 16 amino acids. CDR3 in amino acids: CASSLIGTVFTGELFF. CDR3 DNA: TGTGCCAGCAGCTTAATTGGGACAGTTTTCACCGGGGAGCTGTTTTTT.

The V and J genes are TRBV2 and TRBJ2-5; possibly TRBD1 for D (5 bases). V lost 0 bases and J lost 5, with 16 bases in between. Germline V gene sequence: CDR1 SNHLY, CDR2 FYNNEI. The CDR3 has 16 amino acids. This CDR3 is CASSEAGSTGWETQYF. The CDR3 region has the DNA TGTGCCAGCAGTGAAGCCGGCTCTACAGGTTGGGAGACCCAGTACTTC.

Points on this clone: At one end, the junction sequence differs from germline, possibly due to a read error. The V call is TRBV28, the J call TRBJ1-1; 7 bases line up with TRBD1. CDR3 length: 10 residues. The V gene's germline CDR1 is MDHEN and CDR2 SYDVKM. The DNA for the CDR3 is TGTGCCAGCAGTGGACAGGAGCGGGCCTTT. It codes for CASSGQERAF.

This chain's CDR3 is CASSFPGSGANVLTF. CDR3 nucleotides: TGTGCCAGCAGCTTTCCGGGCTCTGGGGCCAACGTCCTGACTTTC. V and J are TRBV7-2 and TRBJ2-6; D is unclear. The V end lost 3 bases, the J end lost 0 bases, and 6 bases lay between the germline ends. The germline V gene has CDR1 SGHTA and CDR2 FQGNSA. The CDR3 has 15 residues. The full variable domain, completed using reference TRBV7-2 and TRBJ2-6, is GAGVSQSPSNKVTEKGKDVELRCDPISGHTALYWYRQSLGQGLEFLIYFQGNSAPDKSGLPSDRFSAERTGGSVSTLTIQRTQQEDSAVYLCASSFPGSGANVLTFGAGSRLTVL.

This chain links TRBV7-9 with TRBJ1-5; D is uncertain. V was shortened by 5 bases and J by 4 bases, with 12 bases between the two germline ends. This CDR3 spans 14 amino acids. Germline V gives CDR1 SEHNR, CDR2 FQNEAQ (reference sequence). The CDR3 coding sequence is TGTGCCAGCAGCCCAGGATCTGGAAATCAGCCCCAGCATTTT. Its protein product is CASSPGSGNQPQHF.

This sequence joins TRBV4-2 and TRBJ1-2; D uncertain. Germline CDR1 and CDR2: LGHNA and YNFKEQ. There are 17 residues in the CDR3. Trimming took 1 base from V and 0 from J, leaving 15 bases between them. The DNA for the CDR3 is TGTGCCAGCAGCCAAGGAGACGTCCTGCCCGCTAACTATGGCTACACCTTC. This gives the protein CASSQGDVLPANYGYTF.